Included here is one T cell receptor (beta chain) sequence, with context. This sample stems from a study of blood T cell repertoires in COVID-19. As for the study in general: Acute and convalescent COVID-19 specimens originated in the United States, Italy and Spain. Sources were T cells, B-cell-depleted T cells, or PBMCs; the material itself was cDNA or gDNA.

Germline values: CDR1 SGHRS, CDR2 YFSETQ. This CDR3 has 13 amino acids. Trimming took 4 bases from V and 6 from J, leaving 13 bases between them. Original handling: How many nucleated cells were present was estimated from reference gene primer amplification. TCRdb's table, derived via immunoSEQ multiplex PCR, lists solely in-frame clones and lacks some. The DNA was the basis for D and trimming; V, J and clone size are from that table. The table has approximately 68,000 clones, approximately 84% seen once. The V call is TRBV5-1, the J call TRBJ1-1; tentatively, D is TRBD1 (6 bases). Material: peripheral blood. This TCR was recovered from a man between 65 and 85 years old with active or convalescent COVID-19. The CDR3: CASSLHRDAEAFF. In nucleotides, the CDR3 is TGCGCCAGCAGCCTGCACAGGGATGCTGAAGCTTTCTTT.